The source of this T cell receptor (beta chain) is a study of naive and memory T cell subsets (TCRdb year 2017). Regarding the complete study: The figure summarizing the skin biopsy and whole blood samples listed about 10 blood donors, 7 tuberculin skin test biopsies and 3 saline control biopsies. Usually PCR2 was run as a SYBR Green qPCR and stopped at a set threshold, although low-input samples could use end-point PCR (approximately 6 cycles) instead. Beyond this particular receptor, the publication reports: The RNA-based method was acknowledged to be potentially sensitive to changes in TCR transcripts with T cell activation and differentiation.

There are a few counts of this clonotype. It has no known antigen specificity. Per-nucleotide qualities are absent, and no much larger clonotype sits a single base away. Reading the germline V gene (reference sequence) gives CDR1 LNHNV and CDR2 YYDKDF. The CDR3 runs 11 amino acids, cysteine and phenylalanine included. The CDR3 DNA has 33 bases and is translated from base 1. Whole blood analysis involved drawing roughly 2.4 ml of peripheral blood from adult healthy volunteers into Tempus tubes and then extracting RNA following the manufacturer's instructions. A robust, sensitive protocol for the amplification, sequencing and analysis of TCRs was described in the study, in which 3' ligation of a UMI-containing oligonucleotide to TCR cDNA was used. Total RNA was used without cell sorting and was treated with RQ1 DNase before reverse transcription, with a target input of 1 to 1000 ng. Libraries were prepared from skin biopsies and whole blood so that pipeline robustness could be tested in samples in which T cells form a minority population.

Library creation used 5' RACE. For the blood and skin samples, TCR RNA was reverse transcribed with SuperScript IV using primers for the alpha and beta constant regions. The ligated cDNA was amplified in four rounds of PCR with nested alpha and beta constant region primers together with the SP2 primer. T4 RNA ligase 1 was used to ligate an oligonucleotide containing the Illumina SP2 primer and a UMI to the 3' end of the cDNA. The 12-nucleotide UMI was composed of two random hexamers separated by an eight-base spacer, which was included to prevent hairpin formation. From the second PCR onward, TCR alpha and beta chain libraries were processed separately, and dual indexing was applied for multiplexing. After pooling, the indexed libraries were analyzed by capillary electrophoresis and sequenced on either an Illumina MiSeq or NextSeq. PhiX DNA at roughly 5-7.5% was added to the libraries to raise base diversity and improve cluster recognition. In the authors' own workflow: Demultiplexor took UMIs from read 2, joined the UMIs to the TCR sequence from read 1, and separated reads according to sample indices. Decombinator identified V and J genes and V-J junctions, assigning each TCR a five-part identifier including V and J deletions. UMIs were used by Collapsinator to correct sequencing errors and PCR amplification heterogeneity, so that a UMI-based abundance was obtained for each TCR. CDR3Translator turned identifiers into nucleotide sequence, translated the nucleotide sequence into amino acids, and pulled out CDR3 regions based on terminal motifs. Error-corrected counts of alpha and beta TCRs from blood and skin were compared after being normalized to the amount of input RNA. Clones were called with MiXCR by TCRdb after fastp trimmed the public reads at Q25, and only in-frame beta chains were retained. A single entry per CDR3 protein holds the most common genes and DNA from its merged rows. These V and J calls originate from TCRdb's pipeline instead of the authors' own analysis. This sample has approximately 27,000 distinct CDR3 sequences in its table, and roughly a quarter of those were observed once. Around 1.8% of the sample is taken by the ten largest.

The chain is encoded by TRBV15 joined to TRBJ2-7, with TRBD2 identical over 8 junction bases. The receptor was isolated from a female donor in good health. CDR3 sequence: CAAASGYEQYF. The DNA reads TGTGCTGCGGCTAGCGGGTACGAGCAGTACTTC.